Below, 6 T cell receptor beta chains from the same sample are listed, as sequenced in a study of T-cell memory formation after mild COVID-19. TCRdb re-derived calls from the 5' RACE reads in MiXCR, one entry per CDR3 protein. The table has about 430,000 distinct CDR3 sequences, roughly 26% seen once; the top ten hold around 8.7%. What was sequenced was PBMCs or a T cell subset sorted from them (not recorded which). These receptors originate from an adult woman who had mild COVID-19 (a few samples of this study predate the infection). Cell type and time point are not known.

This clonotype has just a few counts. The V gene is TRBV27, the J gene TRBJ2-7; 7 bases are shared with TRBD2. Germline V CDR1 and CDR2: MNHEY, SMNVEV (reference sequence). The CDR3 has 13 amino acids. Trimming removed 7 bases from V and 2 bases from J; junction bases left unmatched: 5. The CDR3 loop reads CASMRGSTYEQYF. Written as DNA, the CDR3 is TGTGCCAGCATGCGCGGGAGTACCTACGAGCAGTACTTC.

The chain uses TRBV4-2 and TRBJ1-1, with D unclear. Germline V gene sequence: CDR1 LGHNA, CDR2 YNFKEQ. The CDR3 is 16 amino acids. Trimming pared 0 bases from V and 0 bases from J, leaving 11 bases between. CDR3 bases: TGTGCCAGCAGCCAAGAGTGGAGGGCTCTGAACACTGAAGCTTTCTTT. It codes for CASSQEWRALNTEAFF.

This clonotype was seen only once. CDR3 DNA sequence: TGCAGTGCTAGAGTTCCGGGACTAGCAGTCGGTGAGCAGTTCTTC. This encodes CSARVPGLAVGEQFF. V usage is TRBV20-1 and J usage is TRBJ2-1; 9 bases line up with TRBD2. The germline V gene has CDR1 DFQATT and CDR2 SNEGSKA (reference sequence). The CDR3 contains 15 residues. The V segment lost 1 base and the J segment 9 bases; nucleotides outside the gene matches: 10.

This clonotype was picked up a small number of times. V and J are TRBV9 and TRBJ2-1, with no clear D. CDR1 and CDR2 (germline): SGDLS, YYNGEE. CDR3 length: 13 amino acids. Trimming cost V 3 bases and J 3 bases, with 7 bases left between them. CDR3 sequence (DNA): TGTGCCAGCAGCGGGTCGTTCTACAATGAGCAGTTCTTC. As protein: CASSGSFYNEQFF.

The CDR3 spells CASSPPDGGEKLFF. In nucleotides, the CDR3 is TGTGCCAGCAGCCCCCCCGACGGAGGGGAAAAACTGTTTTTT. The chain combines TRBV13 with TRBJ1-4; D unclear. Per the germline V gene, CDR1 is PRHDT and CDR2 is FYEKMQ (reference sequence). The CDR3 extends over 14 amino acids. The V end lost 5 bases, the J end lost 8 bases, and 15 bases lay between the germline ends.

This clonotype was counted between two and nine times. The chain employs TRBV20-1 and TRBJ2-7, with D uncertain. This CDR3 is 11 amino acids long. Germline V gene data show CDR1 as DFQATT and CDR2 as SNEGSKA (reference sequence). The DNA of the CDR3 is TGCAGCCTGTCTGCGTACTACGAGCAGTACTTC. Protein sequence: CSLSAYYEQYF.